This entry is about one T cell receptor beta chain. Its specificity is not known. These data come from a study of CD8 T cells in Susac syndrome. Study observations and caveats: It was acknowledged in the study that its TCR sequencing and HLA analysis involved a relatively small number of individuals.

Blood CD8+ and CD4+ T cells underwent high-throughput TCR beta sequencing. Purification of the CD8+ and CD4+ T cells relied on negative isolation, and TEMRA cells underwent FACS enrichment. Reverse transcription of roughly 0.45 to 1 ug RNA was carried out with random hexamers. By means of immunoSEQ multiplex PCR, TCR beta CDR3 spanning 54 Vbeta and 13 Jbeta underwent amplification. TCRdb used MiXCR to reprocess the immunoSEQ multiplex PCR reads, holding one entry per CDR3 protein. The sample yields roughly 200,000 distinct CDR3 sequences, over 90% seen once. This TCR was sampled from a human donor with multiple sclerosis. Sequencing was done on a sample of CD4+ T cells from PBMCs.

The CDR3 region is CASSLWGGNEQFF. CDR3 in DNA: TGTGCCAGCAGTTTATGGGGGGGTAATGAGCAGTTCTTC. V is TRBV27 and J is TRBJ2-1, with 7 bases identical to TRBD2. Germline values: CDR1 MNHEY, CDR2 SMNVEV (reference sequence). The CDR3 extends over 13 amino acids. V trimming: 1 base; J trimming: 7 bases; junction bases outside the gene matches: 1.